Below are 17 T cell receptor beta chains sequenced from a single sample in a study of blood T cell repertoires in COVID-19. Produced via immunoSEQ multiplex PCR; TCRdb's table is partial and in-frame only. Of about 200,000 clones in the sample, about 83% were seen once. Material for sequencing was PBMCs or T cells enriched from blood (not recorded which). The source of these receptors is a woman in her 50s who had been exposed to COVID-19.

The chain uses TRBV14 and TRBJ2-5; no clear D gene. CDR1 is SGHDN and CDR2 is FVKESK in the germline V gene. The CDR3 runs to 13 residues. V was clipped by 2 bases and J by 7 bases, with 11 bases between them. The CDR3: CASSQSPPGTQYF. The CDR3 DNA sequence: TGTGCCAGCAGCCAAAGCCCCCCTGGGACCCAGTACTTC.

This chain links TRBV28 with TRBJ1-3, with D possibly TRBD1 on 6 matching bases. The CDR3 length is 18 residues. The V end lost 7 bases, the J end lost 0 bases, and 22 bases lay between the germline ends. Germline CDR1 reads MDHEN; CDR2 reads SYDVKM. The CDR3 DNA is TGTGCCAGCAAAGGTCTCCTCCCAGGGGTACACTCTGGAAACACCATATATTTT. Translating it yields CASKGLLPGVHSGNTIYF. The variable domain in full, completed from reference TRBV28 and TRBJ1-3, reads DVKVTQSSRYLVKRTGEKVFLECVQDMDHENMFWYRQDPGLGLRLIYFSYDVKMKEKGDIPEGYSVSREKKERFSLILESASTNQTSMYLCASKGLLPGVHSGNTIYFGEGSWLTVV.

The gene calls are TRBV28 and TRBJ1-1, with D maybe TRBD1 (6 bases). CDR1 is MDHEN and CDR2 is SYDVKM in the germline V gene. The germline V and J ends were trimmed by 6 bases and 4 bases, with 18 bases remaining between them. The CDR3 runs to 15 residues. CDR3 protein: CASSPLRVQGTEAFF. CDR3 sequence (DNA): TGTGCCAGCAGCCCCCTCCGGGTACAGGGCACTGAAGCTTTCTTT.

Written as DNA, the CDR3 is TGTGCCAGCAAGGGACAGGCCCAAGGGTATGGCTACACCTTC. It encodes CASKGQAQGYGYTF. This chain links TRBV28 with TRBJ1-2; 8 bases are a match to TRBD1. V dropped 7 bases and J dropped 5; count of bases not matched to a gene: 9. Germline V gene lookup returns CDR1 MDHEN and CDR2 SYDVKM. The CDR3 length is 14 residues.

The chain couples TRBV12-5 to TRBJ2-6, with TRBD2 matching over 7 bases. The germline CDR1 and CDR2 sequences are LGHNT and FRNRAP. The CDR3 totals 18 residues. V shed 6 bases, J shed 1 base, and the junction held 12 bases outside the gene matches. CDR3 nucleotide sequence: TGTGCTAGTGGCCCACCCTCGACGGGGGGATCTGGGGCCAACGTCCTGACTTTC. This translates into CASGPPSTGGSGANVLTF.

The rearrangement uses TRBV30 and TRBJ1-2; a possible D gene is TRBD1 (5 bases). CDR1 is GTSNPN, CDR2 SVGIG, per germline (reference sequence). This CDR3 comprises 13 residues. Trimming left V 2 bases short and J 7 bases short, with 14 bases between. The DNA of the CDR3 is TGTGCCTGGAGTAAGGGACTGTCGGGTGGCTACACCTTC. Translation gives CAWSKGLSGGYTF.

This clone appeared a few times. This chain joins TRBV19 and TRBJ1-5; TRBD1 might be the D (5 bases). Trimming took off 6 bases at V and 3 bases at J, with 15 bases between the two ends. CDR1 and CDR2 from the germline V gene are LNHDA and SQIVND (reference sequence). The CDR3 is 15 residues long. The CDR3: CASSPKGNFNQPQHF. CDR3 bases: TGTGCCAGTAGCCCTAAGGGGAATTTCAATCAGCCCCAGCATTTT.

The chain carries TRBV3-1 (or the pseudogene TRBV3-2) and TRBJ2-7; 10 positions match TRBD2. Germline V CDR1 and CDR2: LGHDT, YNNKEL (reference sequence). Trimming took 4 bases from V and 5 from J; bases not matched to a gene: 14. This CDR3 comprises 17 residues. As DNA, the CDR3 is TGTGCCAGCAGCCTTTCGAGCGGGGGACTAGCGAGCAACGAGCAGTACTTC. Translation gives CASSLSSGGLASNEQYF.

The chain combines TRBV24-1 with TRBJ2-3; no clear D. This CDR3 is built from 11 residues. The V end was cut by 5 bases, the J end by 5 bases, with 4 bases between. Germline assignment: CDR1 KGHDR and CDR2 SFDVKD. The CDR3 spells CATSVRDTQYF. The CDR3, as DNA: TGTGCCACCAGTGTCAGAGATACGCAGTATTTT.

The J gene is TRBJ2-5, the V gene TRBV19; D remains ambiguous. V was shortened by 0 bases and J by 5 bases, with 16 bases between the two germline ends. The CDR3 length is 16 residues. Germline V gives CDR1 LNHDA, CDR2 SQIVND (reference sequence). This CDR3 is CASSIDLSAARETQYF. CDR3 sequence (DNA): TGTGCCAGTAGTATAGATCTTTCGGCAGCTAGGGAGACCCAGTACTTC.

The chain employs TRBV5-1 and TRBJ2-5; 8 bases line up with TRBD1. The germline V gene encodes CDR1 SGHRS and CDR2 YFSETQ. V was clipped by 3 bases and J by 7 bases; unmatched bases: 8. This CDR3 has 14 residues. The DNA of the CDR3 is TGCGCCAGCAGCTCAACCGGGACAGGTGGGACCCAGTACTTC. This codes for CASSSTGTGGTQYF.

The gene calls are TRBV19 and TRBJ2-7; 7 bases line up with TRBD1. Germline V gene lookup returns CDR1 LNHDA and CDR2 SQIVND (reference sequence). CDR3 length equals 13 residues. Unmatched junction bases numbered 5, after V lost 5 bases and J lost 4 bases. This chain's CDR3 is CASSSNRGYEQYF. Here the CDR3 DNA reads TGTGCCAGTAGTTCCAACAGGGGTTACGAGCAGTACTTC.

V is TRBV2 and J is TRBJ2-3; 11 bases are a match to TRBD2. In germline, CDR1 is SNHLY, CDR2 FYNNEI. V dropped 1 base and J dropped 0; count of bases not matched to a gene: 6. The CDR3 has 18 amino acids. CDR3 DNA sequence: TGTGCCAGCAGTGAAGTGGGGACTAGCGGATCTAGCACAGATACGCAGTATTTT. This translates into CASSEVGTSGSSTDTQYF.

This clone is a singleton in its sample. This rearrangement joins TRBV18 to TRBJ1-5, with no clear D. This CDR3 is 13 amino acids long. Germline V gene lookup returns CDR1 KGHSH and CDR2 LQKENI. V was pared by 2 bases and J by 4 bases, with 6 bases between. CDR3 protein: CASSPNSNQPQHF. CDR3 nucleotides: TGTGCCAGCTCACCAAACAGTAATCAGCCCCAGCATTTT.

The V call is TRBV11-2, the J call TRBJ2-6; tentative D call: TRBD1 (6 bases). Germline CDR1 is SGHAT and CDR2 is FQNNGV. V shed 5 bases and J shed 4 bases, with 21 bases lying between them. The CDR3 runs 18 residues. The CDR3 DNA reads TGTGCCAGCAGCCTTCCACAGGGAAAGGCTCTAGGGGCCAACGTCCTGACTTTC. This encodes CASSLPQGKALGANVLTF.

The V call is TRBV4-1, the J call TRBJ1-1; perhaps TRBD1 as D (6 bases). Trimming left V 3 bases short and J 6 bases short, with 14 bases between. CDR3 length: 14 residues. Looked up from germline, CDR1 is MGHRA and CDR2 is YSYEKL. The CDR3 sequence is CASSHTDSGAEAFF. For the CDR3, the DNA is TGCGCCAGCAGCCACACCGATTCAGGGGCTGAAGCTTTCTTT.

The chain combines TRBV6-5 with TRBJ2-1, with 7 bases fitting TRBD2. Per the germline V gene, CDR1 is MNHEY and CDR2 is SVGAGI. This CDR3 contains 14 residues. V lost 7 bases, J lost 8 bases, and 11 bases stayed unmatched. In DNA, the CDR3 is TGTGCCAGCAACCAGCGGCGGGGGTTCGATGAGCAGTTCTTC. The encoded protein is CASNQRRGFDEQFF.